One TCR beta chain is described in this entry. The V gene's germline CDR1 is SEHNR and CDR2 FQNEAQ (reference sequence). The CDR3 is made up of 15 amino acids. V was trimmed by 1 base and J by 2 bases, leaving 9 bases between them. Repertoires were generated with immunoSEQ multiplex PCR, while TCRdb's copy carries only in-frame clones and drops some. The table records approximately 30,000 clones, just over 90% of them present only once. The data derive from a study of T cell changes during pregnancy in multiple sclerosis. This sequence was found in a female donor with multiple sclerosis, enrolled in a pregnancy study. V is TRBV7-9 and J is TRBJ1-5; perhaps TRBD1 as D (5 bases). The sequencing here drew on CD8+ T cells from peripheral blood mononuclear cells, taken in the first trimester of pregnancy. CDR3 amino acids: CASSLGWGGNQPQHF. As DNA, the CDR3 is TGTGCCAGCAGCTTAGGTTGGGGGGGCAATCAGCCCCAGCATTTT.